Listed below are T cell receptor beta chains from one sample, sequenced in a study of T cells after posttransplantation cyclophosphamide. The assay was immunoSEQ multiplex PCR, and TCRdb's table has in-frame clones only and misses some. The sample is made up of about 5,000 clones, none counted only once. This sample comprised PBMCs, obtained after allogeneic stem cell transplant with posttransplant cyclophosphamide. The receptor set was obtained from a male patient between 55 and 70 years old who received an allogeneic stem cell transplant from a related donor, was CMV-positive, and had no GVHD. Some T cells may arise from the graft donor. The CDR3 runs from the conserved cysteine through the conserved F or W. D genes are given only for firm matches. Only some rows state a clone size, as once, few, many or a class for expanded clones.

j_call | cdr3_length | clone_size | v_call | d_call | cdr3_aa | cdr3_nt
TRBJ1-1 | 12 | many | TRBV7-2 | - | CASSQVYTEAFF | TGTGCCAGCAGCCAGGTCTACACTGAAGCTTTCTTT
TRBJ2-3 | 18 | many | TRBV9 | TRBD2 | CASSVASSGGVGTDTQYF | TGTGCCAGCAGCGTAGCGTCTAGCGGGGGGGTAGGCACAGATACGCAGTATTTT
TRBJ2-7 | 15 | many | TRBV29-1 | TRBD1 | CSVPGWTGGAYEQYF | TGCAGCGTCCCGGGATGGACAGGGGGGGCCTACGAGCAGTACTTC
TRBJ1-5 | 18 | many | TRBV5-1 | TRBD1 | CASSLGPGGEYSNQPQHF | TGCGCCAGCAGCTTGGGTCCAGGGGGCGAATATAGCAATCAGCCCCAGCATTTT
TRBJ1-5 | 13 | many | TRBV4-1 | - | CASSPGTYQPQHF | TGCGCCAGCAGCCCCGGGACTTATCAGCCCCAGCATTTT
TRBJ2-3 | 15 | few | TRBV5-4 | - | CASSYRQFFTDTQYF | TGTGCCAGCAGCTACCGACAGTTTTTCACAGATACGCAGTATTTT
TRBJ1-5 | 14 | many | TRBV19 | - | CASSTTGLSQPQHF | TGTGCCAGTAGTACAACAGGGTTAAGTCAGCCCCAGCATTTT
TRBJ1-6 | 14 | many | TRBV7-2 | - | CASSLIRDRTPLHF | TGTGCCAGCAGCTTAATCCGGGATCGAACACCCCTCCACTTT
TRBJ1-5 | 15 | few | TRBV7-8 | - | CASSLRLLSNQPQHF | TGTGCCAGCAGCTTACGGTTATTAAGCAATCAGCCCCAGCATTTT
TRBJ2-7 | 15 | many | TRBV7-3 | TRBD1 | CASSPKAGGSIEQYF | TGTGCCAGCAGCCCAAAGGCAGGGGGCTCGATCGAGCAGTACTTC
TRBJ1-2 | 15 | many | TRBV28 | - | CASSPDKTLTGGYTF | TGTGCCAGCAGCCCAGATAAAACCCTCACGGGAGGCTACACCTTC
TRBJ2-7 | 11 | - | TRBV7-9 | - | CASSLGQGQYF | TGTGCCAGCAGCTTAGGACAAGGGCAGTACTTC
TRBJ2-7 | 16 | many | TRBV4-1 | TRBD1 | CASSQDWTGMSYEQYF | TGCGCCAGCAGCCAAGATTGGACAGGGATGTCCTACGAGCAGTACTTC
TRBJ1-6 | 14 | many | TRBV5-1 | - | CASSWGGCNSPLHF | TGCGCCAGCAGCTGGGGGGGGTGTAATTCACCCCTCCACTTT
TRBJ2-2 | 12 | many | TRBV7-2 | - | CASSQGWGELFF | TGTGCCAGCAGCCAGGGGTGGGGGGAGCTGTTTTTT
TRBJ2-1 | 13 | many | TRBV28 | - | CASSSDRYNEQFF | TGTGCCAGCAGTTCCGACAGGTACAATGAGCAGTTCTTC
TRBJ2-3 | 16 | many | TRBV6-5 | - | CASSYSEGGALDTQYF | TGTGCCAGCAGTTACTCGGAGGGGGGGGCCCTGGATACGCAGTATTTT
TRBJ2-1 | 15 | many | TRBV7-2 | TRBD2 | CASTPRRGGYNEQFF | TGTGCCAGCACCCCTCGGCGGGGGGGTTACAATGAGCAGTTCTTC
TRBJ1-1 | 16 | many | TRBV5-4 | TRBD1 | CASSLAGTGGDAEAFF | TGTGCCAGCAGCTTGGCCGGGACAGGGGGCGACGCTGAAGCTTTCTTT
TRBJ1-1 | 12 | few | TRBV7-9 | - | CASSLTPGRAFF | TGTGCCAGCAGCTTAACCCCCGGTAGAGCTTTCTTT
TRBJ2-1 | 13 | - | TRBV2 | - | CASLKNIYNEQFF | TGTGCCAGCCTTAAAAATATCTACAATGAGCAGTTCTTC
TRBJ1-1 | 16 | medium-sized | TRBV30 | - | CAWSVRGGGRDTEAFF | TGTGCCTGGAGTGTACGTGGGGGCGGGAGGGACACTGAAGCTTTCTTT
TRBJ2-7 | 14 | medium-sized | TRBV5-5 | - | CASSLRGTDYEQYF | TGTGCCAGCAGCTTGAGGGGGACCGACTACGAGCAGTACTTC
TRBJ2-4 | 16 | few | TRBV13 | TRBD1 | CASRVRQGKGKNIQYF | TGTGCCAGCAGGGTTCGACAGGGCAAAGGCAAAAACATTCAGTACTTC
TRBJ2-1 | 17 | many | TRBV28 | TRBD1 | CASSFGMTGGAWNEQFF | TGTGCCAGCAGTTTTGGGATGACAGGGGGCGCCTGGAATGAGCAGTTCTTC
TRBJ1-5 | 14 | many | TRBV2 | - | CASSYQGSNQPQHF | TGTGCCAGCAGCTATCAGGGTAGCAATCAGCCCCAGCATTTT
TRBJ1-5 | 15 | many | TRBV6-1 | - | CASSESDSSNQPQHF | TGTGCCAGCAGTGAATCGGACAGTAGCAATCAGCCCCAGCATTTT
TRBJ2-3 | 13 | - | TRBV9 | - | CASTPGPGDTQYF | TGTGCCAGCACCCCCGGACCGGGGGATACGCAGTATTTT
TRBJ1-1 | 15 | many | TRBV28 | - | CASSPLGGVNTEAFF | TGTGCCAGCAGCCCCCTGGGCGGGGTGAACACTGAAGCTTTCTTT
TRBJ2-2 | 15 | many | TRBV10-2 | TRBD2 | CASNMLAGGTGELFF | TGCGCCAGCAATATGCTAGCGGGGGGGACCGGGGAGCTGTTTTTT
TRBJ2-3 | 15 | many | TRBV11-3 | - | CASSFRGGGGDTQYF | TGTGCCAGCAGCTTCAGAGGGGGGGGCGGAGATACGCAGTATTTT
TRBJ2-3 | 16 | many | TRBV4-2 | TRBD2 | CASSSPPSGGADTQYF | TGTGCCAGCAGCTCGCCACCTAGCGGGGGGGCAGATACGCAGTATTTT
TRBJ1-5 | 13 | - | TRBV7-3 | - | CASSPQATQPQHF | TGTGCCAGCAGCCCACAGGCGACTCAACCCCAGCATTTT
TRBJ2-3 | 18 | - | TRBV5-1 | TRBD1 | CASSLGPKVTGVPYTQYF | TGCGCCAGCAGCTTGGGTCCGAAGGTGACAGGGGTCCCATATACGCAGTATTTT
TRBJ1-2 | 14 | few | TRBV30 | TRBD1 | CAWSGQGEGYGYTF | TGTGCCTGGAGTGGACAGGGGGAGGGCTATGGCTACACCTTC
TRBJ1-2 | 13 | many | TRBV18 | - | CASSKTERDGYTF | TGTGCCAGCTCAAAGACAGAACGTGATGGCTACACCTTC
TRBJ2-7 | 14 | few | TRBV7-3 | TRBD1 | CASSLGQDPYEQYF | TGTGCCAGCAGCTTAGGACAGGATCCCTACGAGCAGTACTTC
TRBJ2-3 | 13 | - | TRBV28 | TRBD1 | CAIPGTGPVTQYF | TGTGCCATCCCCGGGACAGGGCCCGTTACGCAGTATTTT
TRBJ1-4 | 15 | many | TRBV28 | - | CASSLTGATNEKLFF | TGTGCCAGCAGTCTAACTGGAGCAACTAATGAAAAACTGTTTTTT
TRBJ1-2 | 14 | many | TRBV14 | TRBD1 | CASSRGLSNYGYTF | TGTGCCAGCAGCAGGGGGCTATCTAACTATGGCTACACCTTC
TRBJ1-6 | 15 | many | TRBV6-6 | TRBD1 | CASRGRDRDNSPLHF | TGTGCCAGCAGGGGACGGGACAGAGACAATTCACCCCTCCACTTT
TRBJ2-4 | 15 | many | TRBV12-5 | TRBD1 | CASGSIPDRSGIQYF | TGTGCTAGTGGTTCAATCCCGGACAGGAGTGGCATTCAGTACTTC
TRBJ2-3 | 14 | many | TRBV10-2 | TRBD1 | CATSDRGPPDTQYF | TGCGCCACTTCGGACAGGGGGCCCCCAGATACGCAGTATTTT
TRBJ1-1 | 13 | many | TRBV2 | - | CASSAGLNTEAFF | TGTGCCAGCAGTGCAGGCTTGAACACTGAAGCTTTCTTT
TRBJ2-1 | 15 | - | TRBV6-5 | TRBD2 | CASSYLAGGYNEQFF | TGTGCCAGCAGCTATCTAGCGGGAGGGTACAATGAGCAGTTCTTC